These 20 T cell receptor beta chains were sequenced from one sample in a study of T cells in localized non-small cell lung cancer. This table comes from immunoSEQ multiplex PCR, and its TCRdb copy is limited to in-frame clones, with some not included. The table has around 20,000 clones, approximately 87% seen once. The starting material was PBMCs, obtained before any cancer treatment. The receptor set was obtained from a woman aged 40-70 years with stage II squamous cell lung carcinoma.

The chain couples TRBV9 to TRBJ2-2, with TRBD1 matching 8 bases. Trimming at V came to 4 bases and at J to 7 bases, leaving 6 bases not matched to a gene. There are 14 residues in the CDR3. Germline CDR1 SGDLS, CDR2 YYNGEE. CDR3 amino acids: CASSPDRAVGELFF. Written as DNA, the CDR3 is TGTGCCAGCAGCCCGGACAGGGCGGTCGGGGAGCTGTTTTTT. Drawing the rest from reference TRBV9 and TRBJ2-2, the complete variable domain is DSGVTQTPKHLITATGQRVTLRCSPRSGDLSVYWYQQSLDQGLQFLIQYYNGEERAKGNILERFSAQQFPDLHSELNLSSLELGDSALYFCASSPDRAVGELFFGEGSRLTVL.

This clone appeared a few times. The gene calls are TRBV6-1 and TRBJ2-4; possibly TRBD1 for D (5 bases). The V end was cut by 11 bases, the J end by 3 bases, with 14 bases between. The CDR3 length is 13 residues. CDR1 is MNHNS, CDR2 SASEGT, per germline. CDR3 DNA sequence: TGTGCCGCAGGGTGGGGCTACAAAAACATTCAGTACTTC. Its protein product is CAAGWGYKNIQYF.

This sequence joins TRBV12-5 and TRBJ1-4; TRBD1 aligns across 10 bases. Germline loops: CDR1 LGHNT, CDR2 FRNRAP. V was clipped by 5 bases and J by 9 bases; unmatched bases: 9. This CDR3 contains 15 residues. The CDR3 spells CASGPPGTGVQKLFF. The CDR3 nucleotides are TGTGCTAGTGGTCCCCCCGGGACAGGGGTTCAAAAACTGTTTTTT.

This sequence joins TRBV7-6 and TRBJ2-1; TRBD2 matches at 14 bases. This CDR3 contains 14 residues. Trimming took 3 bases from V and 9 from J; bases not matched to a gene: 1. Germline V CDR1 and CDR2: SGHVS, FNYEAQ. CDR3 sequence: CASSLGTSGGEQFF. The CDR3 nucleotides read TGTGCCAGCAGCTTGGGGACTAGCGGGGGTGAGCAGTTCTTC.

The rearrangement joins TRBV5-1 to TRBJ2-3, with 10 bases aligning to TRBD2. V lost 0 bases to trimming and J lost 3 bases; unmatched junction nucleotides: 4. Germline CDR1 reads SGHRS; CDR2 reads YFSETQ. CDR3 length equals 16 residues. In DNA form, the CDR3 reads TGCGCCAGCAGCTTGGGGGGGACTAGCGTAACAGATACGCAGTATTTT. Translation: CASSLGGTSVTDTQYF.

V usage is TRBV5-5 and J usage is TRBJ1-3, with TRBD1 as a possible D gene (5 bases). The CDR3 covers 14 residues. The ends were cut back, 2 bases at V and 3 bases at J, with 9 bases in the middle. Germline V lookup: CDR1 SGHKS, CDR2 YYEKEE (reference sequence). For the CDR3, the DNA is TGTGCCAGCAGCTTTGGGGGGGATGGAAACACCATATATTTT. This translates into CASSFGGDGNTIYF.

V and J are TRBV19 and TRBJ1-5, with a weak D call TRBD1 (5 bases). V gave up 9 bases and J gave up 6 bases, with 12 bases separating them. The CDR3 has 12 residues. Germline CDR1 is LNHDA and CDR2 is SQIVND (reference sequence). CDR3 DNA sequence: TGTGCCAGCCGGGACGGAGTTCAGCCCCAGCATTTT. It is translated as CASRDGVQPQHF.

The chain couples TRBV10-3 to TRBJ2-3, with 13 bases that match TRBD2. This CDR3 is 18 amino acids long. CDR1 is ENHRY, CDR2 SYGVKD, per germline. V shed 5 bases and J 0 bases; nucleotides not matched to a gene: 8. The CDR3 DNA reads TGTGCCATCAGTAGACTAGCGGGAGGACAGACGAGCACAGATACGCAGTATTTT. Translating gives CAISRLAGGQTSTDTQYF.

In this sample, this clone turned up a few times. The chain employs TRBV6-1 and TRBJ1-2; D is ambiguous. V dropped 4 bases and J dropped 12 bases, with 21 bases sitting between them. The CDR3 contains 14 residues. CDR1 and CDR2 from the germline V gene are MNHNS and SASEGT. Here the CDR3 reads CASSVNPPGRGDTF. In nucleotides, the CDR3 is TGTGCCAGCAGTGTAAACCCCCCCGGAAGAGGTGACACCTTC.

This chain joins TRBV28 and TRBJ1-1; 8 positions agree with TRBD1. This CDR3 has 16 residues. The junction had 10 bases not matched to a gene; V was cut back by 1 base and J by 6 bases. Per germline, CDR1 MDHEN and CDR2 SYDVKM. CDR3 coding DNA: TGTGCCAGCAGTTTATCAGGGGGCGTCATACGCCCTGAAGCTTTCTTT. It specifies CASSLSGGVIRPEAFF.

V gene TRBV19 combines with J gene TRBJ1-5, with 8 positions matching TRBD1. V lost 5 bases to trimming and J lost 15 bases; unmatched junction nucleotides: 15. Germline V CDR1 and CDR2: LNHDA, SQIVND (reference sequence). This CDR3 has 14 amino acids. CDR3 loop: CASSSRDRTSLLHF. The CDR3, as DNA: TGTGCCAGTAGTTCCCGGGACAGGACGTCCCTTTTGCATTTT.

The chain uses TRBV1 and TRBJ2-5; no check of the table's D call, TRBD2, against the DNA was made. TRBV1 counts as a pseudogene. This CDR3 has 16 amino acids. The CDR3 sequence: CTSSQIRGRAEETQYF. DNA of the CDR3: TGCACCAGCAGCCAAATTCGCGGGAGGGCCGAGGAGACCCAGTACTTC.

The chain joins TRBV5-4 to TRBJ1-5; the match to TRBD1 covers 8 bases. The V gene's germline CDR1 is SGHNT and CDR2 YYREEE (reference sequence). With V trimmed by 0 bases and J by 7 bases, 6 bases remained unmatched. The CDR3 contains 15 residues. The CDR3 nucleotides read TGTGCCAGCAGCTTGGGGGCAGGGGGCGACCAGCCCCAGCATTTT. Residues: CASSLGAGGDQPQHF.

V gene TRBV30 combines with J gene TRBJ2-1; 11 positions match TRBD2. Per the germline V gene, CDR1 is GTSNPN and CDR2 is SVGIG (reference sequence). After removal of 5 bases from V and 3 bases from J, the junction contained 9 bases not matched to a gene. The CDR3 spans 16 residues. The CDR3: CAWGRTSGWDYNEQFF. For the CDR3, the DNA is TGTGCCTGGGGGAGGACTAGCGGGTGGGACTACAATGAGCAGTTCTTC.

The gene calls are TRBV7-9 and TRBJ2-1; D is unclear. Germline CDR1 reads SEHNR; CDR2 reads FQNEAQ (reference sequence). V was trimmed by 2 bases and J by 8 bases, leaving 13 bases between them. The CDR3 runs 14 residues. CDR3 in DNA: TGTGCCAGCAGCTTACCCATCAGTGTCCATGAGCAGTTCTTC. Its protein is CASSLPISVHEQFF.

This sequence joins TRBV6-5 and TRBJ2-1; 7 bases agree with TRBD2. CDR1 is MNHEY and CDR2 is SVGAGI in the germline V gene. With 6 bases clipped from V and 5 bases from J, the junction kept 10 bases outside the gene matches. The CDR3 has 15 residues. The CDR3 spells CASRGLGLADNEQFF. In nucleotides, the CDR3 is TGTGCCAGCAGGGGCCTGGGGCTAGCGGACAATGAGCAGTTCTTC.

To note about this clone: Other DNA sequences in the same sample also yield this CDR3. The chain is built from TRBV28 and TRBJ1-5; the match to TRBD1 covers 7 bases. J was trimmed by 0 bases and V by 5 bases; bases with no gene match: 13. The CDR3 is made up of 18 amino acids. Germline V gene lookup returns CDR1 MDHEN and CDR2 SYDVKM. The CDR3 sequence: CASSNRGRISSSNQPQHF. The CDR3 bases are TGTGCCAGCAGTAACAGGGGACGGATCAGCTCTAGCAATCAGCCCCAGCATTTT.

This clone was detected only once. This sequence joins TRBV4-3 and TRBJ2-1; D is perhaps TRBD1 (6 bases). Germline values: CDR1 LGHNA, CDR2 YSLEER. The CDR3 extends over 18 amino acids. The V end was cut by 1 base, the J end by 2 bases, with 18 bases between. The CDR3, as DNA: TGCGCCAGCAGCCAAGGGCGGCAGGGGTTATTCCCCTACAATGAGCAGTTCTTC. Its translation: CASSQGRQGLFPYNEQFF.

V and J are TRBV28 and TRBJ1-2; D is unresolved. V lost 7 bases to trimming and J lost 0 bases, with 21 bases between them. The CDR3 runs to 17 residues. Germline lookup yields CDR1 MDHEN and CDR2 SYDVKM. Here the CDR3 reads CASTLVGNLDSNYGYTF. CDR3 coding DNA: TGTGCCAGCACCCTTGTAGGCAACTTGGACTCTAACTATGGCTACACCTTC.

This sequence joins TRBV29-1 and TRBJ2-5; a weak D match, TRBD2 (5 bases). Germline values: CDR1 SQVTM, CDR2 ANQGSEA. Trimming removed 3 bases at V and 5 bases at J, with 7 bases between. This CDR3 is built from 11 residues. CDR3 amino acids: CSVDGGETQYF. For the CDR3, the DNA is TGCAGCGTTGACGGCGGGGAGACCCAGTACTTC.